What follows describes a single TCR beta chain. The data are from a study of blood T cell repertoires in COVID-19. About the study: Samples of COVID-19 (acute and convalescent) were obtained from the United States, Italy and Spain. PBMCs, B-cell-depleted T cells, or T cells were the source of the cDNA or gDNA that made up the material.

Sequencing was performed with immunoSEQ multiplex PCR; in TCRdb, only in-frame clones are kept and a portion is missing. The sample gives some 250,000 clones, approximately 81% of which show up once; about 7.4% is in the top ten. V lost 4 bases and J 8 bases, leaving 18 bases between the germline ends. Looked up from germline, CDR1 is SGHTA and CDR2 is FQGNSA. This CDR3 is built from 15 residues. The receptor's source is a woman aged 80 or older with acute or convalescent COVID-19. Sequencing input: peripheral blood. The rearrangement joins TRBV7-2 to TRBJ2-1; perhaps TRBD1 as D (5 bases). In nucleotides, the CDR3 is TGTGCCAGCAGCTCCGGATCGGTTAGGGGCCATGAGCAGTTCTTC. This sequence encodes CASSSGSVRGHEQFF. Looking up the rest from reference TRBV7-2 and TRBJ2-1 gives the full variable domain: GAGVSQSPSNKVTEKGKDVELRCDPISGHTALYWYRQSLGQGLEFLIYFQGNSAPDKSGLPSDRFSAERTGGSVSTLTIQRTQQEDSAVYLCASSSGSVRGHEQFFGPGTRLTVL.